The 25 T cell receptor beta chains presented below share a single source sample, sequenced in a study of blood T cell repertoires in COVID-19. Clones were sequenced by immunoSEQ multiplex PCR, and TCRdb holds only the in-frame ones, with some missing. Of just under 75,000 clones in the sample, 65% to 85% were seen once. Sequencing was done on a sample of peripheral blood. The receptors here all came from a man older than 75 with active or convalescent COVID-19.

V and J are TRBV6-4 and TRBJ1-3, with D perhaps TRBD1 (6 bases). CDR1 is MRHNA, CDR2 SNTAGT, per germline. The CDR3 is 15 amino acids. V was pared by 3 bases and J by 0 bases, with 9 bases between. The CDR3 DNA follows: TGTGCCAGCAGTGAAGGGGGAGACTCTGGAAACACCATATATTTT. Residues: CASSEGGDSGNTIYF.

There are a few counts of this clone. The DNA of the CDR3 is TGCGCCAGCAGCAGTAACAAAGAGACCCAGTACTTC. Amino acids: CASSSNKETQYF. The V gene is TRBV5-1, the J gene TRBJ2-5, with D unclear. V gave up 4 bases and J gave up 3 bases, with 7 bases separating them. This CDR3 is built from 12 residues. Germline CDR1 SGHRS, CDR2 YFSETQ.

This sequence joins TRBV30 and TRBJ1-2, with unresolved D. Germline CDR1 GTSNPN, CDR2 SVGIG (reference sequence). The CDR3 is 14 amino acids. V lost 2 bases and J lost 7, with 17 bases in between. As DNA, the CDR3 is TGTGCCTGGAGTCCCAATGGAGGGAGCAGTGGCTACACCTTC. It translates to CAWSPNGGSSGYTF.

The rearrangement joins TRBV18 to TRBJ2-7; 7 bases map to TRBD1. CDR1 and CDR2 from the germline V gene are KGHSH and LQKENI. This CDR3 has 13 amino acids. V was clipped by 2 bases and J by 7 bases; unmatched bases: 5. The CDR3 protein is CASSPGTAREQYF. The CDR3 nucleotides are TGTGCCAGCTCACCAGGGACAGCACGGGAGCAGTACTTC.

The chain joins TRBV4-1 to TRBJ1-2, with a tentative D call TRBD1 (6 bases). CDR1 is MGHRA, CDR2 YSYEKL, per germline. V lost 0 bases, J lost 7 bases, and 15 bases lay in between. The CDR3 length is 15 residues. The CDR3 sequence: CASSQDHRRGGGYTF. The DNA of the CDR3 is TGCGCCAGCAGCCAAGATCATCGCAGGGGCGGTGGCTACACCTTC.

The V gene is TRBV30, the J gene TRBJ2-6; 9 bases align to TRBD1. The CDR3 length is 14 residues. V lost 7 bases to trimming and J lost 2 bases; unmatched junction nucleotides: 3. The germline V gene encodes CDR1 GTSNPN and CDR2 SVGIG (reference sequence). The CDR3 coding sequence is TGTGCCTTAAGGGACAGGGCTGGGGCCAACGTCCTGACTTTC. Translating gives CALRDRAGANVLTF.

The chain is built from TRBV5-1 and TRBJ1-3; no definite D call. The V gene lost 0 bases and the J gene lost 4 bases, with 8 bases spanning the gap. This CDR3 contains 14 residues. CDR1 is SGHRS and CDR2 is YFSETQ in the germline V gene. The CDR3 DNA reads TGCGCCAGCAGCTTGGCAGGCGAGGGAAACACCATATATTTT. Protein sequence: CASSLAGEGNTIYF. Full variable domain (outside the CDR3, taken from reference TRBV5-1 and TRBJ1-3): KAGVTQTPRYLIKTRGQQVTLSCSPISGHRSVSWYQQTPGQGLQFLFEYFSETQRNKGNFPGRFSGRQFSNSRSEMNVSTLELGDSALYLCASSLAGEGNTIYFGEGSWLTVV.

The V call is TRBV6-6, the J call TRBJ2-1; 11 nucleotides match TRBD1. Trimming removed 7 bases from V and 9 bases from J; junction bases left unmatched: 8. Germline V gives CDR1 MNHNY, CDR2 SVGAGI (reference sequence). The CDR3 extends over 14 amino acids. The CDR3 spells CASTRTGGGGEQFF. The CDR3 DNA reads TGTGCCAGCACCCGGACAGGGGGCGGGGGTGAGCAGTTCTTC.

This sequence joins TRBV5-1 and TRBJ2-7; no definite D call. Germline CDR1 SGHRS, CDR2 YFSETQ. The germline V and J ends were trimmed by 0 bases and 5 bases, with 12 bases remaining between them. The CDR3 extends over 14 amino acids. The CDR3 reads CASSLASDMDEQYF. CDR3 nucleotides: TGCGCCAGCAGCTTGGCCAGTGACATGGACGAGCAGTACTTC.

The chain combines TRBV28 with TRBJ1-1; the D is unclear. Trimming took off 7 bases at V and 1 base at J, with 13 bases between the two ends. Germline V CDR1 and CDR2: MDHEN, SYDVKM. There are 14 residues in the CDR3. The CDR3 region has the DNA TGTGCCAGCAAGTCCATTGGGCAGAACACTGAAGCTTTCTTT. This translates into CASKSIGQNTEAFF.

The chain links TRBV4-2 to TRBJ1-4; 9 bases line up with TRBD1. Trimming removed 0 bases from V and 6 bases from J; junction bases left unmatched: 5. The germline CDR1 and CDR2 sequences are LGHNA and YNFKEQ. The CDR3 extends over 16 amino acids. The CDR3 nucleotides are TGTGCCAGCAGCCAAGATTGGGGACAGGGTTATGAAAAACTGTTTTTT. Amino acid sequence: CASSQDWGQGYEKLFF.

CDR3 in DNA: TGCAGTGCGCCACGACTCGGGGAGCTGTTTTTT. The encoded protein is CSAPRLGELFF. The chain is built from TRBV20-1 and TRBJ2-2; D is uncertain. CDR1 and CDR2 from the germline V gene are DFQATT and SNEGSKA (reference sequence). The CDR3 loop spans 11 amino acids. V lost 6 bases to trimming and J lost 7 bases, with 9 bases between them.

The chain carries TRBV6-6 and TRBJ1-2; weak D call: TRBD1 (5 bases). Trimming removed 6 bases from V and 1 base from J, with 15 bases in between. In germline, CDR1 is MNHNY, CDR2 SVGAGI (reference sequence). The CDR3 is made up of 15 amino acids. As DNA, the CDR3 is TGTGCCAGCAGCGATCGGCGGGACCTTAACTATGGCTACACCTTC. It codes for CASSDRRDLNYGYTF.

The chain has TRBV5-4 and TRBJ2-7, with a possible D match to TRBD2 (5 bases). In germline, CDR1 is SGHNT, CDR2 YYREEE (reference sequence). Between the trimmed V and J ends, which lost 1 base and 2 bases, there was a span of 13 bases. The CDR3 sequence is 15 residues long. This chain's CDR3 is CASSLRERGPYEQYF. In DNA, the CDR3 is TGTGCCAGCAGCTTGAGGGAGCGCGGCCCCTACGAGCAGTACTTC.

V usage is TRBV2 and J usage is TRBJ1-2; no clear D. Looked up from germline, CDR1 is SNHLY and CDR2 is FYNNEI. The CDR3 is 14 amino acids. V was clipped by 4 bases and J by 0 bases, with 9 bases between them. The CDR3 nucleotides are TGTGCCAGCAGTGGCGCGGTAGCTAACTATGGCTACACCTTC. Translation gives CASSGAVANYGYTF. Looking up the rest from reference TRBV2 and TRBJ1-2 gives the full variable domain: EPEVTQTPSHQVTQMGQEVILRCVPISNHLYFYWYRQILGQKVEFLVSFYNNEISEKSEIFDDQFSVERPDGSNFTLKIRSTKLEDSAMYFCASSGAVANYGYTFGSGTRLTVV.

The chain links TRBV28 to TRBJ1-5, with TRBD1 as a possible D gene (6 bases). Trimming took 6 bases from V and 7 from J, leaving 16 bases between them. The CDR3 totals 14 residues. The germline V gene encodes CDR1 MDHEN and CDR2 SYDVKM. The CDR3 region is CASSTTGSWQPQHF. The CDR3 region has the DNA TGTGCCAGCAGCACCACAGGGTCTTGGCAGCCCCAGCATTTT.

V is TRBV6-4 and J is TRBJ1-6, with 8 bases identical to TRBD1. CDR1 and CDR2 (germline): MRHNA, SNTAGT. This CDR3 region has 17 residues. J gave up 5 bases and V 3 bases, and 9 bases lay outside the gene matches. The CDR3 reads CASSEFQGASNNSPLHF. CDR3 coding DNA: TGTGCCAGCAGTGAATTTCAGGGGGCGTCTAATAATTCACCCCTCCACTTT.

J is TRBJ2-2 and V is TRBV2, with D maybe TRBD2 (6 bases). Germline V gene lookup returns CDR1 SNHLY and CDR2 FYNNEI. The CDR3 is 14 amino acids. The ends were cut back, 4 bases at V and 4 bases at J, with 10 bases in the middle. This CDR3 is CASSGGTRTGELFF. The CDR3 region has the DNA TGTGCCAGCAGTGGGGGGACTCGCACCGGGGAGCTGTTTTTT.

DNA for the CDR3: TGTGCCAGCAGTGAAGCGGGGGACTTCTCCTACAATGAGCAGTTCTTC. This translates into CASSEAGDFSYNEQFF. The genes are TRBV2 and TRBJ2-1; TRBD2 might be the D (6 bases). V was shortened by 0 bases and J by 0 bases, with 9 bases between the two germline ends. Germline V gives CDR1 SNHLY, CDR2 FYNNEI. This CDR3 has 16 residues.

The chain joins TRBV5-4 to TRBJ2-2; D may be TRBD2 (6 bases). Trimming stripped 3 bases from V and 1 base from J, with 10 bases between. Germline assignment: CDR1 SGHNT and CDR2 YYREEE (reference sequence). CDR3 length: 15 amino acids. In nucleotides, the CDR3 is TGTGCCAGCAGCTCGGGGACTCAGAACACCGGGGAGCTGTTTTTT. Its protein is CASSSGTQNTGELFF.

For the CDR3, the DNA is TGTGCCAGCAGCCGATCCCGGGACAGGGGACTTTACAATGAGCAGTTCTTC. It specifies CASSRSRDRGLYNEQFF. The chain links TRBV14 to TRBJ2-1, with 10 bases aligning to TRBD1. V gave up 4 bases and J gave up 4 bases; unmatched junction bases: 10. Germline CDR1 SGHDN, CDR2 FVKESK. This CDR3 is built from 17 residues.

This chain joins TRBV11-3 and TRBJ1-1, with a tentative D call TRBD1 (6 bases). CDR3 length equals 13 residues. Germline-derived CDR1 and CDR2 are SGHNT and YENEEA. V was trimmed by 6 bases and J by 3 bases, leaving 11 bases between them. CDR3 sequence: CASRRQVDTEAFF. As DNA, the CDR3 is TGTGCCAGCAGGAGACAGGTAGACACTGAAGCTTTCTTT.

The J gene is TRBJ1-1, the V gene TRBV27; D is uncertain. Germline V gene sequence: CDR1 MNHEY, CDR2 SMNVEV (reference sequence). This CDR3 has 13 residues. V dropped 6 bases and J dropped 2 bases, with 10 bases sitting between them. The CDR3 reads CASSFQENTEAFF. CDR3 sequence (DNA): TGTGCCAGCAGCTTTCAGGAAAACACTGAAGCTTTCTTT.

The V and J genes are TRBV10-3 and TRBJ1-2; weak D call: TRBD1 (6 bases). The CDR3 has 16 amino acids. From germline, CDR1 is ENHRY and CDR2 SYGVKD. V dropped 0 bases and J dropped 2 bases, with 13 bases sitting between them. The DNA of the CDR3 is TGTGCCATCAGTGAGTCTTCGACAGGACTGAACTATGGCTACACCTTC. It specifies CAISESSTGLNYGYTF.

This chain links TRBV10-3 with TRBJ1-2; D is uncertain. The V and J ends lost 2 bases and 6 bases respectively, with 13 bases between them. This CDR3 spans 14 amino acids. CDR1 is ENHRY and CDR2 is SYGVKD in the germline V gene. The CDR3 DNA reads as TGTGCCATCAGTGAGAACCCGGGATTCGATGGCTACACCTTC. Translation: CAISENPGFDGYTF.